This T cell receptor beta chain came from a study of blood T cell repertoires in COVID-19. Study at large: Material from acute and convalescent COVID-19 was sourced from the United States, Italy and Spain. T cells, B-cell-depleted T cells, or PBMCs provided the cDNA or gDNA that served as material.

In the authors' workflow: Nucleated cell number was recorded as an estimate derived from reference gene primer amplification. TCRdb's table, derived via immunoSEQ multiplex PCR, lists solely in-frame clones and lacks some. D and trimming come from the DNA, and the V and J calls and clone size come from that table. This table holds around 200,000 clones, around nine tenths found once. Source material: peripheral blood. This receptor was obtained from a man between 60 and 75 years old who had recovered from COVID-19.

The CDR3: CASSLEGGDYEQYF. Written as DNA, the CDR3 is TGTGCCAGCAGCTTGGAGGGCGGGGACTACGAGCAGTACTTC. The rearrangement joins TRBV5-4 to TRBJ2-7; possible D gene TRBD2, 6 bases. Between the trimmed V and J ends, which lost 0 bases and 3 bases, there was a span of 10 bases. CDR3 length: 14 amino acids. CDR1 and CDR2 from the germline V gene are SGHNT and YYREEE (reference sequence).